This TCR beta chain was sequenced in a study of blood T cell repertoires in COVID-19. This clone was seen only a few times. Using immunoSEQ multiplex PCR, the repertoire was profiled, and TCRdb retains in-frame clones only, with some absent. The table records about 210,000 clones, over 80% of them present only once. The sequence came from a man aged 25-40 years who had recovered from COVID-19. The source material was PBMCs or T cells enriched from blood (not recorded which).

CDR3 protein: CASSVRRNYGYTF. DNA for the CDR3: TGTGCCAGCAGCGTCCGGAGGAACTATGGCTACACCTTC. This rearrangement joins TRBV11-2 to TRBJ1-2; no clear D gene. This CDR3 has 13 residues. The V and J ends lost 5 bases and 2 bases respectively, with 9 bases between them. Per germline, CDR1 SGHAT and CDR2 FQNNGV.